The 30 T cell receptor beta chains below come from one sample, sequenced in a study of T cell repertoires in cytomegalovirus infection. TCRdb ran MiXCR on the reads and lists one entry per CDR3 protein. The repertoire holds more than 350,000 distinct CDR3 sequences, with roughly 30% as singletons. Sequenced input: PBMCs. The receptors derive from a human donor in good health (CMV status not recorded). Some clones in this sample may be carry-over from other donors' samples.

The chain is built from TRBV9 and TRBJ2-5, with no clear D. CDR1 is SGDLS, CDR2 YYNGEE, per germline. CDR3 length: 14 residues. V was pared by 0 bases and J by 2 bases, with 8 bases between. DNA of the CDR3: TGTGCCAGCAGCGTAGATTCCGGGCAAGAGACCCAGTACTTC. Translating gives CASSVDSGQETQYF.

On this clonotype: No conserved phenylalanine or tryptophan ends this CDR3, so it is likely a read error. V gene TRBV4-1 combines with J gene TRBJ1-6, with D possibly being TRBD1 (5 bases). The CDR3 is 14 residues long. The germline gives CDR1 MGHRA, CDR2 YSYEKL. The V and J ends lost 3 bases and 7 bases respectively, with 10 bases between them. This CDR3 is CASSQMGLNSPLHI. The CDR3 DNA reads TGCGCCAGCAGCCAGATGGGACTAAATTCACCCCTCCACATT.

Many counts were recorded for this clonotype. The chain has TRBV7-2 and TRBJ2-1; tentative D call: TRBD2 (5 bases). The length of the CDR3 is 17 residues. V was pared by 0 bases and J by 2 bases, with 14 bases between. Germline CDR1 and CDR2: SGHTA and FQGNSA. CDR3 amino acids: CASSLAPGTRPYNEQFF. CDR3 coding DNA: TGTGCCAGCAGCTTAGCTCCGGGAACCCGGCCCTACAATGAGCAGTTCTTC.

The V gene is TRBV7-2, the J gene TRBJ2-3, with D possibly matching TRBD2 (8 bases). V was clipped by 5 bases and J by 13 bases, with 28 bases between them. Germline V gene sequence: CDR1 SGHTA, CDR2 FQGNSA. CDR3 length: 16 amino acids. The CDR3 reads CASSRWARGGTETKYF. CDR3 nucleotides: TGTGCCAGCAGCCGTTGGGCTCGCGGGGGGACAGAGACGAAGTATTTT. Supplemented by reference TRBV7-2 and TRBJ2-3, the full variable domain reads GAGVSQSPSNKVTEKGKDVELRCDPISGHTALYWYRQSLGQGLEFLIYFQGNSAPDKSGLPSDRFSAERTGGSVSTLTIQRTQQEDSAVYLCASSRWARGGTETKYFGPGTRLTVL.

This clonotype showed up many times. The CDR3 sequence is CASSSTNQPQHF. Here the CDR3 DNA reads TGTGCCAGCAGTTCCACGAATCAGCCCCAGCATTTT. The chain joins TRBV28 to TRBJ1-5; D ambiguous. In germline, CDR1 is MDHEN, CDR2 SYDVKM. V lost 4 bases and J 4 bases, leaving 5 bases between the germline ends. CDR3 length: 12 residues.

In this sample, this clonotype turned up a few times. The chain has TRBV6-2 or TRBV6-3 and TRBJ2-7, with D possibly called TRBD1 or TRBD2 (5 bases each). There are 14 residues in the CDR3. Germline CDR1 MNHEY, CDR2 SVGEGT. V was clipped by 4 bases and J by 4 bases, with 14 bases between them. The CDR3 DNA follows: TGTGCCAGCAGTTCGTCACCTGGGGGATACGAGCAGTACTTC. The encoded protein is CASSSSPGGYEQYF.

CDR3 loop: CASSLGGLDEQFF. The DNA of the CDR3 is TGTGCCAGCAGTCTGGGGGGGTTGGATGAGCAGTTCTTC. This sequence joins TRBV12-3 or TRBV12-4 and TRBJ2-1, with 7 bases matching TRBD2. Trimming removed 5 bases from V and 8 bases from J; junction bases left unmatched: 6. The CDR3 extends over 13 amino acids.

This chain links TRBV29-1 with TRBJ2-7; 7 bases agree with TRBD1. V lost 7 bases, J lost 5 bases, and 11 bases stayed unmatched. The length of the CDR3 is 13 residues. From germline, CDR1 is SQVTM and CDR2 ANQGSEA. In DNA form, the CDR3 reads TGCAGCGGGATGACAGGGTCTGTCCACGAGCAGTACTTC. Translated: CSGMTGSVHEQYF.

The V gene is TRBV14, the J gene TRBJ1-2, with D tentatively TRBD1 (6 bases). V was shortened by 2 bases and J by 3 bases, with 16 bases between the two germline ends. This CDR3 is 16 amino acids long. Germline CDR1 SGHDN, CDR2 FVKESK. The chain's CDR3 is CASSQQRQVSDYGYTF. CDR3 sequence (DNA): TGTGCCAGCAGCCAACAACGACAGGTCTCCGACTATGGCTACACCTTC. Looking up the rest from reference TRBV14 and TRBJ1-2 gives the full variable domain: EAGVTQFPSHSVIEKGQTVTLRCDPISGHDNLYWYRRVMGKEIKFLLHFVKESKQDESGMPNNRFLAERTGGTYSTLKVQPAELEDSGVYFCASSQQRQVSDYGYTFGSGTRLTVV.

This rearrangement joins TRBV5-1 to TRBJ2-1; 12 nucleotides agree with TRBD2. CDR1 is SGHRS, CDR2 YFSETQ, per germline. The CDR3 runs 17 residues. V lost 0 bases and J lost 7; bases outside the gene matches: 8. This CDR3 is CASSLGVASGGDNEQFF. Here the CDR3 DNA reads TGCGCCAGCAGCTTGGGCGTTGCTAGCGGGGGGGATAATGAGCAGTTCTTC. The variable domain in full, completed from reference TRBV5-1 and TRBJ2-1, reads KAGVTQTPRYLIKTRGQQVTLSCSPISGHRSVSWYQQTPGQGLQFLFEYFSETQRNKGNFPGRFSGRQFSNSRSEMNVSTLELGDSALYLCASSLGVASGGDNEQFFGPGTRLTVL.

This chain joins TRBV5-5 and TRBJ2-2; D gene uncertain. The germline V and J ends were trimmed by 2 bases and 5 bases, with 10 bases remaining between them. CDR3 length: 14 amino acids. Germline V gene data show CDR1 as SGHKS and CDR2 as YYEKEE (reference sequence). The CDR3 DNA is TGTGCCAGCAGCTTAGGAAGGCCGACCGGGGAGCTGTTTTTT. It yields the protein CASSLGRPTGELFF. The whole variable domain, remainder taken from reference TRBV5-5 and TRBJ2-2, is DAGVTQSPTHLIKTRGQQVTLRCSPISGHKSVSWYQQVLGQGPQFIFQYYEKEERGRGNFPDRFSARQFPNYSSELNVNALLLGDSALYLCASSLGRPTGELFFGEGSRLTVL.

The chain couples TRBV5-1 to TRBJ2-3; 7 positions match TRBD1. CDR1 is SGHRS, CDR2 YFSETQ, per germline. The length of the CDR3 is 16 residues. After removal of 4 bases from V and 0 bases from J, the junction contained 8 bases not matched to a gene. The CDR3 DNA reads as TGCGCCAGCAGCCTGGGACAGCCGTCTAGCACAGATACGCAGTATTTT. This encodes CASSLGQPSSTDTQYF.

The rearrangement links TRBV20-1 to TRBJ1-1, with D possibly TRBD1 on 5 matching bases. CDR1 is DFQATT and CDR2 is SNEGSKA in the germline V gene (reference sequence). The CDR3 length is 17 residues. Deletions cut 1 base from V and 1 base from J, with 19 bases between. The chain's CDR3 is CSARAPRKTVTNTEAFF. The CDR3 nucleotides read TGCAGTGCTAGAGCTCCCCGCAAGACAGTTACGAACACTGAAGCTTTCTTT.

The sample holds a few counts of this clonotype. V usage is TRBV12-3 or TRBV12-4 and J usage is TRBJ2-2; 8 bases map to TRBD2. The trim removed 7 bases at V and 6 bases at J, leaving 10 bases unmatched. The CDR3 extends over 15 amino acids. The CDR3 protein is CASTQARGGAGELFF. DNA of the CDR3: TGTGCCAGCACCCAAGCCCGGGGGGGCGCCGGGGAGCTGTTTTTT.

The genes are TRBV7-2 and TRBJ1-2; weak D call: TRBD1 (5 bases). This CDR3 has 13 residues. Looked up from germline, CDR1 is SGHTA and CDR2 is FQGNSA. The ends were cut back, 7 bases at V and 2 bases at J, with 11 bases in the middle. This chain's CDR3 is CASILDRNYGYTF. In DNA, the CDR3 is TGTGCCAGCATCCTCGACAGAAACTATGGCTACACCTTC.

This clonotype was found a few times. This rearrangement joins TRBV6-2 or TRBV6-3 to TRBJ2-4; no clear D. The CDR3 sequence is 15 residues long. The V and J ends lost 0 bases and 0 bases respectively, with 6 bases between them. Looked up from germline, CDR1 is MNHEY and CDR2 is SVGEGT. The CDR3 DNA follows: TGTGCCAGCAGTTACTCTTCGGGAGCCAAAAACATTCAGTACTTC. This gives the protein CASSYSSGAKNIQYF.

The J gene is TRBJ2-6, the V gene TRBV4-2; weak D call: TRBD2 (5 bases). The CDR3 loop spans 16 amino acids. V shed 0 bases and J shed 4 bases, with 10 bases lying between them. Germline V gene data show CDR1 as LGHNA and CDR2 as YNFKEQ. As DNA, the CDR3 is TGTGCCAGCAGCCAAGAAACGGAGGTGGGGGCCAACGTCCTGACTTTC. Protein: CASSQETEVGANVLTF.

This clonotype was counted at least ten times. The V and J genes are TRBV7-2 and TRBJ2-3, with 12 bases lining up with TRBD2. The CDR3 has 18 residues. Germline-derived CDR1 and CDR2 are SGHTA and FQGNSA. V was clipped by 5 bases and J by 0 bases; unmatched bases: 9. CDR3 region: CASSPRLAGVFSTDTQYF. CDR3 DNA: TGTGCCAGCAGCCCCCGACTAGCGGGGGTATTTAGCACAGATACGCAGTATTTT.

The chain is built from TRBV19 and TRBJ1-5; D is ambiguous. From germline, CDR1 is LNHDA and CDR2 SQIVND (reference sequence). The CDR3 sequence is 15 residues long. V was cut by 6 bases and J by 0 bases, with 12 bases left in between. The CDR3 sequence is CASRHRENSNQPQHF. CDR3 coding DNA: TGTGCCAGTAGACACCGGGAAAATAGCAATCAGCCCCAGCATTTT.

Turning to this clonotype: A much larger clone lies a single base off, so this may be a read error. V is TRBV7-2 and J is TRBJ1-6, with D tentatively TRBD1 (5 bases). CDR1 SGHTA and CDR2 FQGNSA come from the germline V gene. This CDR3 has 15 amino acids. The CDR3 DNA reads as TGTGCCAGCAGCTTAGCCGCAGGGACGAATTCACCCCTCCCCTTT. Its protein is CASSLAAGTNSPLPF.

Many counts were recorded for this clonotype. The chain combines TRBV4-1 with TRBJ1-2; D remains unclear. Germline V lookup: CDR1 MGHRA, CDR2 YSYEKL. CDR3 length: 14 residues. V was cut by 0 bases and J by 7 bases, with 12 bases left in between. DNA of the CDR3: TGCGCCAGCAGCCAAGATTTAGGGATTGGTGGCTACACCTTC. Amino acid sequence: CASSQDLGIGGYTF.

Comments on this clonotype: At one of its ends the junction is not consistent with the germline gene, which may arise from a read error. V usage is TRBV3-1 and J usage is TRBJ2-7; 7 bases map to TRBD2. This CDR3 spans 11 amino acids. Germline V gives CDR1 LGHDT, CDR2 YNNKEL (reference sequence). The CDR3 sequence: CDSSQRGEQYF. CDR3 nucleotides: TGTGACAGCAGCCAGCGGGGCGAGCAGTACTTC.

This clonotype was detected a few times. V is TRBV12-3 or TRBV12-4 and J is TRBJ2-7; 7 positions agree with TRBD1. Trimming at V came to 8 bases and at J to 2 bases, leaving 6 bases not matched to a gene. There are 13 residues in the CDR3. In DNA, the CDR3 is TGTGCCAGCCGACAGGGACCCGCCTACGAGCAGTACTTC. As protein: CASRQGPAYEQYF.

This chain joins TRBV18 and TRBJ1-5; D ambiguous. This CDR3 region has 15 residues. V lost 3 bases, J lost 4 bases, and 13 bases lay in between. Germline V gene lookup returns CDR1 KGHSH and CDR2 LQKENI. The CDR3 region has the DNA TGTGCCAGCTCACCGGCTCAGACCCTTAATCAGCCCCAGCATTTT. Amino acids: CASSPAQTLNQPQHF.

At least ten counts were recorded for this clonotype. J is TRBJ1-2 and V is TRBV5-4; D gene ambiguous. The V end lost 4 bases, the J end lost 0 bases, and 13 bases lay between the germline ends. CDR1 and CDR2 from the germline V gene are SGHNT and YYREEE (reference sequence). The CDR3 is 15 amino acids. CDR3 protein: CASSPTGQTNYGYTF. The CDR3 DNA reads as TGTGCCAGCAGCCCTACCGGGCAGACTAACTATGGCTACACCTTC. The full variable domain, rest sourced from reference TRBV5-4 and TRBJ1-2, is ETGVTQSPTHLIKTRGQQVTLRCSSQSGHNTVSWYQQALGQGPQFIFQYYREEENGRGNFPPRFSGLQFPNYSSELNVNALELDDSALYLCASSPTGQTNYGYTFGSGTRLTVV.

This clonotype came up a few times. J is TRBJ1-5 and V is TRBV6-2 or TRBV6-3; D remains ambiguous. CDR1 and CDR2 (germline): MNHEY, SVGEGT. Trimming removed 7 bases at V and 10 bases at J, with 17 bases between. The CDR3 consists of 13 residues. Here the CDR3 reads CASNKVKVSPQHF. The DNA of the CDR3 is TGTGCCAGCAATAAGGTGAAGGTGAGCCCCCAGCATTTT.

This clonotype occurred a few times. J is TRBJ1-1 and V is TRBV24-1, with D unclear. The germline gives CDR1 KGHDR, CDR2 SFDVKD. CDR3 length: 13 residues. V lost 1 base and J 5 bases, leaving 7 bases between the germline ends. CDR3 sequence: CATSDFRGTEAFF. The DNA for the CDR3 is TGTGCCACCAGTGATTTTCGGGGAACTGAAGCTTTCTTT.

CDR3: CSVETVYSNTEAFF. Written as DNA, the CDR3 is TGCAGCGTTGAAACGGTGTATTCTAACACTGAAGCTTTCTTT. V gene TRBV29-1 combines with J gene TRBJ1-1; D is ambiguous. In germline, CDR1 is SQVTM, CDR2 ANQGSEA. Trimming pared 2 bases from V and 2 bases from J, leaving 12 bases between. The CDR3 spans 14 residues.

This clonotype was seen a single time. The rearrangement joins TRBV12-5 to TRBJ1-6; D uncertain. The length of the CDR3 is 13 residues. CDR1 is LGHNT, CDR2 FRNRAP, per germline. V was pared by 4 bases and J by 5 bases, with 6 bases between. CDR3 nucleotide sequence: TGTGCTAGTGGTTACGGAGATAATTCACCCCTCCACTTT. Protein product: CASGYGDNSPLHF.

This clonotype was observed many times. CDR3 residues: CASSRPGVQPQHF. CDR3 nucleotide sequence: TGTGCCAGCAGTCGGCCAGGGGTGCAGCCCCAGCATTTT. The chain has TRBV12-3 or TRBV12-4 and TRBJ1-5; maybe TRBD1 (6 bases). V was cut by 5 bases and J by 7 bases, with 12 bases left in between. This CDR3 has 13 amino acids.